The 13 T cell receptor beta chains listed next were all sequenced from one sample in a study of graft-versus-host responses after intestinal transplantation. Profiled with immunoSEQ multiplex PCR; TCRdb holds only in-frame clones, not every one. The sample consists of over 65,000 clones, 92% of them appearing once. The sample in question was PBMCs, obtained 98 days after intestinal transplantation. The receptors stem from a human patient who received an intestinal transplant, so some T cells may come from the graft donor.

The gene calls are TRBV4-1 and TRBJ1-6, with D possibly TRBD1 on 6 matching bases. Germline loops: CDR1 MGHRA, CDR2 YSYEKL. The V gene lost 1 base and the J gene lost 9 bases, with 10 bases spanning the gap. The CDR3 totals 14 residues. This chain's CDR3 is CASSQGTGSSPLHF. The CDR3 bases are TGCGCCAGCAGCCAAGGCACAGGGAGTTCACCCCTCCACTTT.

The genes are TRBV11-2 and TRBJ2-1; tentatively, D is TRBD2 (5 bases). V was shortened by 2 bases and J by 9 bases, with 17 bases between the two germline ends. The CDR3 totals 15 residues. Germline V gene lookup returns CDR1 SGHAT and CDR2 FQNNGV. For the CDR3, the DNA is TGTGCCAGCAGCTTATTCGGGGTTAGCTTAGGTGAGCAGTTCTTC. It codes for CASSLFGVSLGEQFF.

This clone was seen more than once but under ten times. The genes are TRBV2 and TRBJ1-4, with TRBD1 as a possible D gene (6 bases). Between the trimmed V and J ends, which lost 5 bases and 0 bases, there was a span of 7 bases. The CDR3 consists of 14 residues. Germline-derived CDR1 and CDR2 are SNHLY and FYNNEI. CDR3 sequence (DNA): TGTGCCAGCAGTAGACAGGCAACTAATGAAAAACTGTTTTTT. The encoded protein is CASSRQATNEKLFF.

The rearrangement links TRBV4-1 to TRBJ2-1; D uncertain. Trimming stripped 10 bases from V and 6 bases from J, with 19 bases between. Germline values: CDR1 MGHRA, CDR2 YSYEKL. CDR3 length: 14 residues. The CDR3 DNA reads TGCGCCATCCTTAGACCGCAAGACGGCAATGAGCAGTTCTTC. Translation gives CAILRPQDGNEQFF.

The chain uses TRBV2 and TRBJ2-5; 10 bases are shared with TRBD1. TRBJ2-7 explains the end of the DNA better; the J call may be wrong. The CDR3 totals 19 residues. Germline V gene data show CDR1 as SNHLY and CDR2 as FYNNEI. Here the CDR3 DNA reads TGTGCCAGCAGTGAAATTGTGGGGCTGAGACAGGGGGCATCCTACGAGCAGTACTTC. Protein sequence: CASSEIVGLRQGASYEQYF.

This chain joins TRBV5-1 and TRBJ2-5; D not resolved. The CDR3 has 11 residues. The germline V gene has CDR1 SGHRS and CDR2 YFSETQ. V shed 4 bases and J shed 0 bases, with 1 base lying between them. For the CDR3, the DNA is TGCGCCAGCAGCAACCAAGAGACCCAGTACTTC. The encoded protein is CASSNQETQYF. The full variable domain, rest sourced from reference TRBV5-1 and TRBJ2-5, is KAGVTQTPRYLIKTRGQQVTLSCSPISGHRSVSWYQQTPGQGLQFLFEYFSETQRNKGNFPGRFSGRQFSNSRSEMNVSTLELGDSALYLCASSNQETQYFGPGTRLLVL.

The CDR3 DNA reads TGTGCCAGCAGTAGGACCCTGAACACTGAAGCTTTCTTT. Translation gives CASSRTLNTEAFF. The chain employs TRBV6-1 and TRBJ1-1; D is undetermined. Germline assignment: CDR1 MNHNS and CDR2 SASEGT. This CDR3 is built from 13 residues. Trimming took off 5 bases at V and 0 bases at J, with 7 bases between the two ends.

The chain carries TRBV6-1 and TRBJ2-7; 9 bases align to TRBD1. Germline V lookup: CDR1 MNHNS, CDR2 SASEGT. Losses at the gene ends were 4 bases for V and 5 bases for J; bases not matched to a gene: 9. This CDR3 has 15 amino acids. The CDR3 loop reads CASSGTGARRDEQYF. DNA of the CDR3: TGTGCCAGCAGTGGGACAGGGGCCCGACGGGACGAGCAGTACTTC.

The chain combines TRBV2 with TRBJ2-7; D remains unclear. CDR3 length equals 15 residues. Germline CDR1 reads SNHLY; CDR2 reads FYNNEI. The V end was cut by 7 bases, the J end by 5 bases, with 21 bases between. In nucleotides, the CDR3 is TGTGCCAGCAAAATCGACTCCCCCACTTTAAACGAGCAGTACTTC. The encoded protein is CASKIDSPTLNEQYF.

The V gene is TRBV28, the J gene TRBJ2-7; weak D call: TRBD1 (5 bases). CDR1 and CDR2 from the germline V gene are MDHEN and SYDVKM. V was clipped by 5 bases and J by 3 bases, with 11 bases between them. This CDR3 comprises 13 residues. In nucleotides, the CDR3 is TGTGCCAGCAGTCCCTCAGGGTTCTACGAGCAGTACTTC. It specifies CASSPSGFYEQYF.

J is TRBJ1-6 and V is TRBV21-1. TRBV21-1 is flagged as a pseudogene. The CDR3 has 16 residues. Here the CDR3 reads CASSKTSGPYNSPLHF. The CDR3 coding sequence is TGTGCCAGCAGCAAGACATCGGGCCCCTATAATTCACCCCTCCACTTT.

V is TRBV6-5 and J is TRBJ2-7, with 9 bases matching TRBD1. V lost 2 bases, J lost 6 bases, and 8 bases stayed unmatched. This CDR3 comprises 15 residues. Germline CDR1 is MNHEY and CDR2 is SVGAGI. For the CDR3, the DNA is TGTGCCAGCAGTTACCCGGGACAGGGTTTTGGCGAGCAGTACTTC. It codes for CASSYPGQGFGEQYF.

The V gene is TRBV30, the J gene TRBJ1-2; 7 bases map to TRBD1. The V and J ends lost 4 bases and 4 bases, in that order; junction bases with no gene match: 9. Germline assignment: CDR1 GTSNPN and CDR2 SVGIG (reference sequence). The CDR3 spans 14 residues. The CDR3 nucleotides are TGTGCCTGGACCCTGGGACAGACGAGCTATGGCTACACCTTC. Translation gives CAWTLGQTSYGYTF.